This T cell receptor (beta chain) derives from a study of blood T cell repertoires in COVID-19. The V end lost 3 bases, the J end lost 5 bases, and 10 bases lay between the germline ends. The CDR3 is made up of 13 amino acids. TCRdb's copy holds only in-frame clones and misses some; the assay was immunoSEQ multiplex PCR. Among about 49,000 clones, 80% to 90% were seen once, and the ten largest hold 10% to 15%. The TCR was taken from an elderly man with acute or convalescent COVID-19. Source material: peripheral blood. The V and J genes are TRBV12-3 or TRBV12-4 and TRBJ1-1, with D possibly matching TRBD1 (5 bases). In DNA, the CDR3 is TGTGCCAGCAGTTTGAACGGGGGGACTGAAGCTTTCTTT. Residues: CASSLNGGTEAFF.